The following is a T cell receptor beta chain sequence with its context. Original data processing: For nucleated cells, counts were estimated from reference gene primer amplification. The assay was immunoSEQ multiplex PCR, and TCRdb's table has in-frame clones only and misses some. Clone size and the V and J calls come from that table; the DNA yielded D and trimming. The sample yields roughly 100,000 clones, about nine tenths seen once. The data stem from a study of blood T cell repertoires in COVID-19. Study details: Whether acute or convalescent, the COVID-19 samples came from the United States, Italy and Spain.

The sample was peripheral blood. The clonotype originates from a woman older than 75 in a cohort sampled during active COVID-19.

DNA for the CDR3: TGTGCCAGCACGGACAGGGCCGGGGAGCTGTTTTTT. Translated, it gives CASTDRAGELFF. This chain uses TRBV9 with TRBJ2-2, with 8 bases identical to TRBD1. Losses at the gene ends were 6 bases for V and 6 bases for J; bases not matched to a gene: 1. The CDR3 has 12 residues. The germline CDR1 and CDR2 sequences are SGDLS and YYNGEE.